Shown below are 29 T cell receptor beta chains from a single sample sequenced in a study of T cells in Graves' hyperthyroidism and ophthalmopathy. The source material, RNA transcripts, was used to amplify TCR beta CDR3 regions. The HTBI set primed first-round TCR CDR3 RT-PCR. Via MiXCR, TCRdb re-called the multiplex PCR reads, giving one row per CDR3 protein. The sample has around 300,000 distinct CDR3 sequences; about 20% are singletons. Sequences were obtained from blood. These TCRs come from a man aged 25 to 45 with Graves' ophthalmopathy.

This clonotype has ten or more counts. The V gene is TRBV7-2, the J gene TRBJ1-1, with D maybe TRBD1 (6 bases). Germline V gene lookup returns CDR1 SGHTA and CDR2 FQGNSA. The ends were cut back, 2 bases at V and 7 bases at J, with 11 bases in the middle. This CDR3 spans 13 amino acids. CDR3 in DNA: TGTGCCAGCAGCTTATTAGGGGGGGGTGAAGCTTTCTTT. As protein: CASSLLGGGEAFF.

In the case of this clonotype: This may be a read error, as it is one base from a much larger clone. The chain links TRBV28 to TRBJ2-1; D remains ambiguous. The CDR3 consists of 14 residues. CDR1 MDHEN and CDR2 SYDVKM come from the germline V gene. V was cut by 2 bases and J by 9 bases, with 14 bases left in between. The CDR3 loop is CASSLPSANSEQFF. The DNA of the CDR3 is TGTGCCAGCAGTTTACCCTCAGCCAACAGTGAGCAGTTCTTC.

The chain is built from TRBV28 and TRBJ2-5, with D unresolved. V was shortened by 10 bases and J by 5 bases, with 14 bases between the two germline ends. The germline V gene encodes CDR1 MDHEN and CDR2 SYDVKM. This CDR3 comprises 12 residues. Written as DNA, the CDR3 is TGTGCCACCGCGATCTTGGGGGAGACCCAGTACTTC. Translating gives CATAILGETQYF.

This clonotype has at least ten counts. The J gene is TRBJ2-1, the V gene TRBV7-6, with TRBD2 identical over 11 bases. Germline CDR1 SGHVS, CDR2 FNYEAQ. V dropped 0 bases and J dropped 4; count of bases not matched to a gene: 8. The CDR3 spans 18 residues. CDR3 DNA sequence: TGTGCCAGCAGCTTAGCCGGCGCCGGGACTAGCGGTTACAATGAGCAGTTCTTC. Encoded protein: CASSLAGAGTSGYNEQFF.

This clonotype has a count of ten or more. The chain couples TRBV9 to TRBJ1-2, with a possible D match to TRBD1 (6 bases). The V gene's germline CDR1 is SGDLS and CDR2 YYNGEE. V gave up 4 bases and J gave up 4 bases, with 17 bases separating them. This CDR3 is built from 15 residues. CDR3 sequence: CASSKTGGHLYGYTF. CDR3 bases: TGTGCCAGCAGCAAGACTGGGGGACACCTCTATGGCTACACCTTC.

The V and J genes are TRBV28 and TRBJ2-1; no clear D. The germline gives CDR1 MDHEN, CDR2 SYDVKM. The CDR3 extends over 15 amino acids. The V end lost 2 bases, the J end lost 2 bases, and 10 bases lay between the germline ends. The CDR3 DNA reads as TGTGCCAGCAGTTTAGACAAACCCACCTACAATGAGCAGTTCTTC. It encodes CASSLDKPTYNEQFF.

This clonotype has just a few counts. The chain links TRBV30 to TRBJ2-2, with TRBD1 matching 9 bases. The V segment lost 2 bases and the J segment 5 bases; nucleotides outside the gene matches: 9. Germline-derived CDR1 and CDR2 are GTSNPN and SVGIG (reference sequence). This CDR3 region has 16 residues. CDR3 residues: CAWSRGTGGATGELFF. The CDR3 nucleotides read TGTGCCTGGAGTAGGGGAACAGGGGGCGCGACCGGGGAGCTGTTTTTT. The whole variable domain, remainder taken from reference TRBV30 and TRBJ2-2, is SQTIHQWPATLVQPVGSPLSLECTVEGTSNPNLYWYRQAAGRGLQLLFYSVGIGQISSEVPQNLSASRPQDRQFILSSKKLLLSDSGFYLCAWSRGTGGATGELFFGEGSRLTVL.

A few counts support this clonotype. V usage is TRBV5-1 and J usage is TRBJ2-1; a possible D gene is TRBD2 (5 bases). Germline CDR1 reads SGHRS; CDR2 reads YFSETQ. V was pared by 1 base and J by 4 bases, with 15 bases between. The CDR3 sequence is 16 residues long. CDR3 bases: TGCGCCAGCAGCTTGATGGCGGGCCAGATGTACAATGAGCAGTTCTTC. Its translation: CASSLMAGQMYNEQFF.

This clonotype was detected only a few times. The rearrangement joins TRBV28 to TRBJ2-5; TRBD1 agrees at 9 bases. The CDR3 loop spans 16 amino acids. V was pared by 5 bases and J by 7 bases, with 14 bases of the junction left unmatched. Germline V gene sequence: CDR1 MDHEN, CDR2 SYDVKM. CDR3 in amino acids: CASSRDRGNQRGTQYF. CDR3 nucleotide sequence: TGTGCCAGCAGTCGTGACAGGGGGAACCAACGTGGGACCCAGTACTTC.

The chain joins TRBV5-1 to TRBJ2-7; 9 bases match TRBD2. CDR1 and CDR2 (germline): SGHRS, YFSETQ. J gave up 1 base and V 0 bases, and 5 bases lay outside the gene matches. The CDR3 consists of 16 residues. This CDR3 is CASSLGGGGRSYEQYF. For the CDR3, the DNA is TGCGCCAGCAGCTTGGGCGGGGGGGGCCGATCCTACGAGCAGTACTTC.

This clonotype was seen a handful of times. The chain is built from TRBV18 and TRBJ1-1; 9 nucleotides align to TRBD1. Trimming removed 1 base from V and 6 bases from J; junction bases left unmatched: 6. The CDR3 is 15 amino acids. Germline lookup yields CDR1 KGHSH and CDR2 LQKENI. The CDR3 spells CASSPRRDREAEAFF. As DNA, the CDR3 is TGTGCCAGCTCACCACGTCGGGACAGGGAGGCTGAAGCTTTCTTT.

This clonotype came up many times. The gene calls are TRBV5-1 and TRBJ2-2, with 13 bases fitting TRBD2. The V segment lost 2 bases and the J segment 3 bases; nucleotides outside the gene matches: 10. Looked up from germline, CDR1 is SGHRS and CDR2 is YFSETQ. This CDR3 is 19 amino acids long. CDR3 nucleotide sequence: TGCGCCAGCAGCTTCGGGACTAGCGGGATGCGATTTGACACCGGGGAGCTGTTTTTT. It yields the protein CASSFGTSGMRFDTGELFF.

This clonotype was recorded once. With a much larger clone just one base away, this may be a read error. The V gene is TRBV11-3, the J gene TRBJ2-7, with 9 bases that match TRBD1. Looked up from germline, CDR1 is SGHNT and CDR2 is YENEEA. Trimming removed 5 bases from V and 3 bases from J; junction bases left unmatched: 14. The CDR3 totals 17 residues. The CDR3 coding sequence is TGTGCCAGCAGCACATGGCTCACCGGGACAGGGTACTACGAGCAGTACTTC. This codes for CASSTWLTGTGYYEQYF. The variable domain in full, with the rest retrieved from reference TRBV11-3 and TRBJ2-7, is EAGVVQSPRYKIIEKKQPVAFWCNPISGHNTLYWYLQNLGQGPELLIRYENEEAVDDSQLPKDRFSAERLKGVDSTLKIQPAELGDSAVYLCASSTWLTGTGYYEQYFGPGTRLTVT.

CDR3 in amino acids: CASSVEGINEQFF. The CDR3, as DNA: TGTGCCAGCAGCGTAGAAGGGATCAATGAGCAGTTCTTC. This sequence joins TRBV9 and TRBJ2-1; D gene unclear. Per germline, CDR1 SGDLS and CDR2 YYNGEE. The germline V and J ends were trimmed by 0 bases and 6 bases, with 7 bases remaining between them. The CDR3 has 13 residues.

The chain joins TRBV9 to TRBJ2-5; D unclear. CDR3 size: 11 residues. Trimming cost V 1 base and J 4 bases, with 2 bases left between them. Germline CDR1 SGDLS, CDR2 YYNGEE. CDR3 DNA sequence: TGTGCCAGCAGCGTAACAGAGACCCAGTACTTC. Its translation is CASSVTETQYF.

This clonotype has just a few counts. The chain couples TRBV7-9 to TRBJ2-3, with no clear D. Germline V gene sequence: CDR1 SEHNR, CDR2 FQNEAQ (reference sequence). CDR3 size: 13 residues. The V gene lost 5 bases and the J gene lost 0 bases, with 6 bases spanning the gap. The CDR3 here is CASSKDSTDTQYF. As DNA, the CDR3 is TGTGCCAGCAGCAAGGACAGCACAGATACGCAGTATTTT. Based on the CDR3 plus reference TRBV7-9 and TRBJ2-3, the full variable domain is DTGVSQNPRHKITKRGQNVTFRCDPISEHNRLYWYRQTLGQGPEFLTYFQNEAQLEKSRLLSDRFSAERPKGSFSTLEIQRTEQGDSAMYLCASSKDSTDTQYFGPGTRLTVL.

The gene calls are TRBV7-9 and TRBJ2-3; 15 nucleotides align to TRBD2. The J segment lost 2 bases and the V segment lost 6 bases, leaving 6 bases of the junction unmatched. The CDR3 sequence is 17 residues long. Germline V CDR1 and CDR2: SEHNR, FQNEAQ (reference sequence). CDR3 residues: CASRKGLAGGYTDTQYF. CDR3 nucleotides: TGTGCCAGCAGGAAAGGACTAGCGGGAGGGTACACAGATACGCAGTATTTT.

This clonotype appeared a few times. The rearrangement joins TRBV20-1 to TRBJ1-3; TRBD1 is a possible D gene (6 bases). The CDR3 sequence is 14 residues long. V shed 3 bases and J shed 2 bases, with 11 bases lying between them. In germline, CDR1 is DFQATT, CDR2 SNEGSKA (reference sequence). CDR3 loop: CSASTGSTGNTIYF. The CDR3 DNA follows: TGCAGTGCTAGTACAGGGTCGACTGGAAACACCATATATTTT.

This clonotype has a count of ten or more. The CDR3 nucleotides are TGTGCCAGCAGCCGACAGGGTGTCGAAAAACTGTTTTTT. Its protein is CASSRQGVEKLFF. The V and J genes are TRBV3-1 and TRBJ1-4; 7 nucleotides agree with TRBD1. The germline gives CDR1 LGHDT, CDR2 YNNKEL (reference sequence). The CDR3 spans 13 residues. The V gene end was trimmed by 4 bases and the J gene end by 8 bases; junction bases not matched to a gene: 4.

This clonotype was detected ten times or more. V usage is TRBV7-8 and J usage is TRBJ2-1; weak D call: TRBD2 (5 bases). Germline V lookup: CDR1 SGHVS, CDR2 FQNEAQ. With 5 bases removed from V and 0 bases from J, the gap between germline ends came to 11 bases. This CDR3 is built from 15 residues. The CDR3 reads CASSGRHDSYNEQFF. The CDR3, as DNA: TGTGCCAGCAGCGGGAGACACGACTCCTACAATGAGCAGTTCTTC.

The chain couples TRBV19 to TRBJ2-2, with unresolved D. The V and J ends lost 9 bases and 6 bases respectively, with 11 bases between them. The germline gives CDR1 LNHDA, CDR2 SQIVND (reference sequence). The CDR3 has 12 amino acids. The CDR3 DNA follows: TGTGCCAGCACTCAAAGTCCCGGGGAGCTGTTTTTT. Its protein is CASTQSPGELFF.

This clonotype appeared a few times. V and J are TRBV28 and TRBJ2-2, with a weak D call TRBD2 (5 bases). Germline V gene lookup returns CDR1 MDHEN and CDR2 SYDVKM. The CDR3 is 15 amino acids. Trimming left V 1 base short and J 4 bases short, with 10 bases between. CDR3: CASSLSRAATGELFF. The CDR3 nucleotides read TGTGCCAGCAGTTTATCGCGGGCGGCCACCGGGGAGCTGTTTTTT. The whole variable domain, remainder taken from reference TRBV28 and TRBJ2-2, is DVKVTQSSRYLVKRTGEKVFLECVQDMDHENMFWYRQDPGLGLRLIYFSYDVKMKEKGDIPEGYSVSREKKERFSLILESASTNQTSMYLCASSLSRAATGELFFGEGSRLTVL.

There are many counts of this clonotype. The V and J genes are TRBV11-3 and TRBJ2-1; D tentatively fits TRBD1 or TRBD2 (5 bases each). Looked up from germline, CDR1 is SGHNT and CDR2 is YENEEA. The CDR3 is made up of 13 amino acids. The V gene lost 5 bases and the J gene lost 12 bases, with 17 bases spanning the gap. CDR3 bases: TGTGCCAGCAGCGGCCGGGACCGCGGTTGGCAGTTCTTC. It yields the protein CASSGRDRGWQFF.

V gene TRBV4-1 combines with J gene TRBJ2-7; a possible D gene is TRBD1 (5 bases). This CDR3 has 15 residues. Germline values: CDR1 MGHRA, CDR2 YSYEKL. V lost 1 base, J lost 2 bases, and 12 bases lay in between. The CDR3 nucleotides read TGCGCCAGCAGCCAAGCCGACCCAGGGACCTACGAGCAGTACTTC. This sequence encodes CASSQADPGTYEQYF.

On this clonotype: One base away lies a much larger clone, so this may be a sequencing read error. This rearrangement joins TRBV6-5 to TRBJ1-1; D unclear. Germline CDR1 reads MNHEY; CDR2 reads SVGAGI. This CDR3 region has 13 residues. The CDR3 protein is CAGSYQDDTEAFF. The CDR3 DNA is TGTGCCGGCAGTTATCAGGACGATACTGAAGCTTTCTTT.

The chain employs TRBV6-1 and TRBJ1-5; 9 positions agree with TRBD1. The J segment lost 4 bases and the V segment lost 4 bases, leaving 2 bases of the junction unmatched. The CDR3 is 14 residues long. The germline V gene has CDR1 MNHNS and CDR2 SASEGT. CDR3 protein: CASSGGTGNQPQHF. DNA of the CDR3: TGTGCCAGCAGTGGCGGGACAGGGAATCAGCCCCAGCATTTT.

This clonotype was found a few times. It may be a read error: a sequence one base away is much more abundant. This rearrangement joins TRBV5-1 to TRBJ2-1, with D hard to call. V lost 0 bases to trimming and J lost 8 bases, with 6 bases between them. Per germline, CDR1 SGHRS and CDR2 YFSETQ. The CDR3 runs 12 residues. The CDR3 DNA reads TGCGCCAGCAGCTTGGACTTCCATGAGCAGTTCTTC. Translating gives CASSLDFHEQFF.

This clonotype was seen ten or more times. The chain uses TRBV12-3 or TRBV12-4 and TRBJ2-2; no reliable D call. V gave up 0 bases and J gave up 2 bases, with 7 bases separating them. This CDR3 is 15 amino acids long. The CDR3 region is CASSLAVGNTGELFF. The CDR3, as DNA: TGTGCCAGCAGTTTAGCGGTGGGAAACACCGGGGAGCTGTTTTTT.

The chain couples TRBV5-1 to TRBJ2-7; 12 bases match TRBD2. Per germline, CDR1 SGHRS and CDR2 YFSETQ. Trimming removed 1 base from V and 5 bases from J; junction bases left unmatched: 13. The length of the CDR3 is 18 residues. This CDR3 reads CASSLSGLTSGSVHEQYF. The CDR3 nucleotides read TGCGCCAGCAGCTTGTCGGGTCTGACTAGCGGGAGCGTCCACGAGCAGTACTTC.